These T cell receptor beta chains were read from a single sample in a study of identical twins. TCRdb used MiXCR to reprocess the 5' RACE reads, holding one entry per CDR3 protein. The sample records some 500,000 distinct CDR3 sequences, roughly an eighth being singletons. These data also formed part of another study, on yellow fever vaccine responses in identical twins.

Sequenced input: CD4+ T cells sorted from blood. The receptors here all came from a woman aged 18-35 years in good health. Both conserved end residues are part of each CDR3. D genes are given only for firm matches. A row's size may be missing; if present it is once, few, many or a size class.

>few|.|TRBJ2-1|TRBV2
TGTGCCAGCAGTGAATCGGGGACGCTTGTTGGGCAGTTCTTC
CASSESGTLVGQFF
>.|TRBD1|TRBJ1-1|TRBV7-9
TGTGCCAGCAGTCAAGGACAGGGAGACACTGAAGCTTTCTTT
CASSQGQGDTEAFF
>.|.|TRBJ2-1|TRBV5-6
TGTGCCAGCAGCTTGGATCGAGCGCTTTACAATGAGCAGTTCTTC
CASSLDRALYNEQFF
>few|TRBD1|TRBJ1-2|TRBV6-1
TGTGCCAGCAACCGTCCAGGGACAGGGAAAGGCTACACCTTC
CASNRPGTGKGYTF
>many|TRBD1|TRBJ2-7|TRBV5-1
TGCGCCAGCAGCTTGGTGGGACAGGGGACCCTCGAGCAGTACTTC
CASSLVGQGTLEQYF
>few|.|TRBJ2-1|TRBV5-1
TGCGCCAGCAGCTTGGTGGGGGCGCAGTACAATGAGCAGTTCTTC
CASSLVGAQYNEQFF
>many|TRBD1|TRBJ1-5|TRBV20-1
TGCAGTGCTAGACCTGGACAGGACAATCAGCCCCAGCATTTT
CSARPGQDNQPQHF
>many|.|TRBJ1-1|TRBV12-3/TRBV12-4
TGTGCCAGCAGGGAGCCTTTGAACACTGAAGCTTTCTTT
CASREPLNTEAFF
>.|.|TRBJ2-3|TRBV28
TGTGCCAGCAGGACGGACACAGATACGCAGTATTTT
CASRTDTDTQYF
>many|TRBD1|TRBJ2-7|TRBV20-1
TGCAGTGCCCTCGACAGGGTAGGCTCCTACGAGCAGTACTTC
CSALDRVGSYEQYF
>.|TRBD2|TRBJ2-5|TRBV20-1
TGCAGTGCTAGAGATACGGTTAGCGGGAGCGGTGAGACCCAGTACTTC
CSARDTVSGSGETQYF
>.|.|TRBJ2-7|TRBV19
TGTGCCAGTAGTATATCGTCAGGGGATAACGAGCAGTACTTC
CASSISSGDNEQYF
>few|TRBD2|TRBJ2-7|TRBV7-6
TGTGCCAGCAGCTTAGCTGTCCCTAGCGGGAACCCCTACGAGCAGTACTTC
CASSLAVPSGNPYEQYF
>.|TRBD1|TRBJ1-1|TRBV3-1
TGTGCCAGCAGCCCAGGACAGGGGGCGTCCACTGAAGCTTTCTTT
CASSPGQGASTEAFF
>.|.|TRBJ1-4|TRBV29-1
TGCAGCGTTGAGGCCGTTAATGAAAAACTGTTTTTT
CSVEAVNEKLFF
>.|.|TRBJ2-4|TRBV6-5
TGTGCCAGCAGTTTATCCGGGACGACTGGAATTCAGTACTTC
CASSLSGTTGIQYF
>.|.|TRBJ2-5|TRBV6-2/TRBV6-3
TGTGCCAGCAGTTCTGGGTCGGTAACCCAGTACTTC
CASSSGSVTQYF
>many|.|TRBJ2-1|TRBV6-1
TGTGCCAGCAGTAAAATTCCAAAATCAACAACGGACTACAATGAGCAGTTCTTC
CASSKIPKSTTDYNEQFF
>.|.|TRBJ2-3|TRBV4-2
TGTGCCAGCAGCGCCCAGAAAGGGGGAACCACAGATACGCAGTATTTT
CASSAQKGGTTDTQYF
>few|.|TRBJ1-2|TRBV2
TGTGCCAGCAGTATAATTGGGGAGTATGGCTACACCTTC
CASSIIGEYGYTF
>few|.|TRBJ2-7|TRBV20-1
TGCAGTGCAGTGTCCTCCTACGAGCAGTACTTC
CSAVSSYEQYF
>few|TRBD1|TRBJ2-2|TRBV6-4
TGTGCCAGCAGTAAACAACAGACAGGGGTGAGGACCGGGGAGCTGTTTTTT
CASSKQQTGVRTGELFF
>few|TRBD1|TRBJ2-2|TRBV24-1
TGTGCCACCAGTGATCCCCGGGACAGAATCACCGGGGAGCTGTTTTTT
CATSDPRDRITGELFF
>.|TRBD1|TRBJ2-2|TRBV2
TGTGCCAGCAGTGCCGGGACAGACCGGGCCGGGGAGCTGTTTTTT
CASSAGTDRAGELFF
>few|TRBD1|TRBJ2-1|TRBV28
TGTGCCAGCAGCCTAAGCCGACAGGGTAGGAATGAGCAGTTCTTC
CASSLSRQGRNEQFF
>few|.|TRBJ2-6|TRBV19
TGTGCCAGTAAAAGCAGGGAGAGCTCTGGGGCCAACGTCCTGACTTTC
CASKSRESSGANVLTF
>few|.|TRBJ2-7|TRBV29-1
TGCAGCGTTTTCGGACCTGGGCGGGGCGAGCAGTACTTC
CSVFGPGRGEQYF
>.|TRBD1|TRBJ2-1|TRBV11-2
TGTGCCAGCAGCAAGACCGGGACAGGGGTGAGCTCCTACAATGAGCAGTTCTTC
CASSKTGTGVSSYNEQFF
>.|.|TRBJ1-2|TRBV7-9
TGTGCCAGCAGCCCGGACAGCGCTAACTATGGCTACACCTTC
CASSPDSANYGYTF
>many|.|TRBJ1-5|TRBV12-3/TRBV12-4
TGTGCCAGCAGTTTCCGGGCGGAACAGCCCCAGCATTTT
CASSFRAEQPQHF
>few|.|TRBJ1-1|TRBV5-8
TGTGCCAGCAGCCGTGGAAGGGGCCACATGAACACTGAAGCTTTCTTT
CASSRGRGHMNTEAFF
>.|.|TRBJ2-5|TRBV28
TGTGCCAGCAGTTTAGGCAGTGGGTACCAAGAGACCCAGTACTTC
CASSLGSGYQETQYF
>.|.|TRBJ2-6|TRBV6-5
TGTGCCAGCAGTTACTCTTTCGGGAGCTCTGGGGCCAACGTCCTGACTTTC
CASSYSFGSSGANVLTF
>many|TRBD2|TRBJ2-7|TRBV29-1
TGCAGCGTTGAGATGACTAGCGGGAGGCTTGACGAGCAGTACTTC
CSVEMTSGRLDEQYF
>few|.|TRBJ2-1|TRBV3-1
TGTGCCAGCAGCCAAGACGCCTATAGGGTGTGGAACAGATCTTACAATGAGCAGTTCTTC
CASSQDAYRVWNRSYNEQFF
>.|.|TRBJ1-2|TRBV20-1
TGCAGTGCTGTGCGTGAGAATGGCTACACCTTC
CSAVRENGYTF
>few|.|TRBJ2-1|TRBV12-3/TRBV12-4
TGTGCCAGCAGTTCTATCAGTGAGCAGTTCTTC
CASSSISEQFF
>.|TRBD1|TRBJ1-6|TRBV10-1
TGCGCCAGCAGTCCCGGGACAGAAAATTCACCCCTCCACTTT
CASSPGTENSPLHF
>few|TRBD1|TRBJ2-5|TRBV7-8
TGTGCCAGCAGCACCCCAGGGGGATTAATTGAGACCCAGTACTTC
CASSTPGGLIETQYF
>few|.|TRBJ2-4|TRBV12-3/TRBV12-4
TGTGCCAGCAGTCTAAGTGTTAACATTCAGTACTTC
CASSLSVNIQYF
>few|TRBD2|TRBJ2-3|TRBV11-1
TGTGCCAGCAGCTTTCCTAGCGGGAGGACACTGGGGACAGATACGCAGTATTTT
CASSFPSGRTLGTDTQYF
>.|TRBD1|TRBJ1-2|TRBV11-2
TGTGCCAGCAGCACGAACCCGGACAGGGGCGGGGGCTACACCTTC
CASSTNPDRGGGYTF
>few|.|TRBJ2-1|TRBV10-3
TGTGCCATCAGTTCCGGCATTCGAAAGGGGAATGAGCAGTTCTTC
CAISSGIRKGNEQFF
>few|.|TRBJ2-5|TRBV5-4
TGTGCCAGCAGCTCAAACTACCGCCACAGGGATCAAGAGACCCAGTACTTC
CASSSNYRHRDQETQYF
>many|TRBD1|TRBJ2-3|TRBV20-1
TGCAGTAGGACAGGGAGCACAGATACGCAGTATTTT
CSRTGSTDTQYF
>few|TRBD1|TRBJ2-7|TRBV20-1
TGCAGTGCTAGAGATTTCCTGAGACAGGGGGCCTACGAGCAGTACTTC
CSARDFLRQGAYEQYF
>many|.|TRBJ1-5|TRBV10-3
TGTGCCATCAGTGAGAAGGGGCAGTACAATCAGCCCCAGCATTTT
CAISEKGQYNQPQHF
>many|.|TRBJ1-4|TRBV29-1
TGCAGCGTTACCCGGGGCACTAATGAAAAACTGTTTTTT
CSVTRGTNEKLFF
>few|TRBD1|TRBJ1-4|TRBV2
TGTGCCAGCAGAGGACAGGGTGGGGAAAAACTGTTTTTT
CASRGQGGEKLFF
>.|TRBD2|TRBJ2-3|TRBV20-1
TGCAGTGCTAGTAGAAGGACTAGCGGGCGGGGCGCAGATACGCAGTATTTT
CSASRRTSGRGADTQYF
>many|TRBD2|TRBJ2-3|TRBV5-6
TGTGCCAGCAGCTTGGGACGGGGGGGCCGATCCCCAGATACGCAGTATTTT
CASSLGRGGRSPDTQYF
>few|.|TRBJ2-4|TRBV5-1
TGCGCCAGCAGCCCGGGACTGGACAAAAACATTCAGTACTTC
CASSPGLDKNIQYF
>few|.|TRBJ1-6|TRBV3-1
TGTGCCAGCAGCCAAGTACAGGGAGGTTCACCCCTCCACTTT
CASSQVQGGSPLHF
>few|.|TRBJ2-5|TRBV28
TGTGCCAGCAGTTTAATCTCCCAGACCCAGTACTTC
CASSLISQTQYF
>.|.|TRBJ2-7|TRBV20-1
TGCAGTGCTCTGACAGGTTACGAGCAGTACTTC
CSALTGYEQYF